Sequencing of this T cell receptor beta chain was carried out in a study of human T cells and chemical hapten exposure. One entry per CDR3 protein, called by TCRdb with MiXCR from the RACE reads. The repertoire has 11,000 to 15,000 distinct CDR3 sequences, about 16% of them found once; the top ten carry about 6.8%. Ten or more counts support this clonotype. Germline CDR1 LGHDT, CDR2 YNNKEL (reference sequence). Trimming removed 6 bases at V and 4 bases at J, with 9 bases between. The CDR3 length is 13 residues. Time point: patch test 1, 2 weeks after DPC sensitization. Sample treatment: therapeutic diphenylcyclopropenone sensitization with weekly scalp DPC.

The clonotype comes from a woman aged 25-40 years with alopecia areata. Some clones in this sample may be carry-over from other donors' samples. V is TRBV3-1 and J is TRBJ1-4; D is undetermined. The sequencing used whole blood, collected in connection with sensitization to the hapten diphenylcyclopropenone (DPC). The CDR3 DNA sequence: TGTGCCAGCAGTTGGAGAAGTAATGAAAAACTGTTTTTT. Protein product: CASSWRSNEKLFF.